Listed below are T cell receptor beta chains from one sample, sequenced in a study of a mutant IDH1 vaccine in newly diagnosed glioma. These receptors are not linked to any known antigen. Generated by immunoSEQ multiplex PCR, the TCRdb table keeps only in-frame clones and is missing some. The sample yields 45,000 or so clones, about 88% seen once. This sample comprised PBMCs, obtained from a glioma patient whose treatment included an IDH1 peptide vaccine. Receptors originate from a woman aged 40 to 55 with glioma. Both conserved end residues are part of each CDR3. Fields, in order: clone size, V gene, J gene, D gene, CDR3 protein, CDR3 DNA. D genes are given only for firm matches. Expanded clones are given a class, and other clones once, few, many or no size at all.

>-|TRBV6-6|TRBJ1-2|-
CASSYERTNYTF
TGTGCCAGCAGTTATGAGAGAACCAACTACACCTTC
>-|TRBV7-2|TRBJ2-1|TRBD2
CASSLALSGAAYNEQFF
TGTGCCAGCAGCTTAGCGCTAAGCGGGGCCGCCTACAATGAGCAGTTCTTC
>-|TRBV5-4|TRBJ1-3|-
CASSYYAVNPGNTIYF
TGTGCCAGCAGCTATTATGCAGTGAATCCTGGAAACACCATATATTTT
>-|TRBV4-1|TRBJ2-1|TRBD2
CASSQQREGLDEQFF
TGCGCCAGCAGCCAACAGCGGGAGGGCCTAGATGAGCAGTTCTTC
>-|TRBV9|TRBJ2-2|TRBD2
CASSVGLAGGWDTGELFF
TGTGCCAGCAGCGTGGGACTAGCGGGAGGGTGGGACACCGGGGAGCTGTTTTTT
>few|TRBV7-5|TRBJ2-7|-
CARSLAARASSYEQYF
TGTGCCAGAAGCTTAGCAGCCAGGGCAAGTTCCTACGAGCAGTACTTC
>once|TRBV15|TRBJ2-3|-
CATSPPQSDTQYF
TGTGCCACCAGCCCCCCTCAATCAGATACGCAGTATTTT
>-|TRBV6-6|TRBJ1-6|-
CASTALINSPLHF
TGTGCCAGCACGGCACTCATTAATTCACCCCTCCACTTT
>-|TRBV12-2|TRBJ1-2|-
CASRLAGCYGYTF
TGTGCAAGTCGCTTAGCAGGGTGCTATGGCTACACCTTC
>-|TRBV7-6|TRBJ1-2|TRBD1
CASTPWTGGAGANYGYTF
TGTGCCAGCACCCCCTGGACAGGGGGCGCCGGGGCTAACTATGGCTACACCTTC
>-|TRBV18|TRBJ1-1|-
CASSPGGDMNTEAFF
TGTGCCAGCTCACCCGGGGGAGATATGAACACTGAAGCTTTCTTT
>once|TRBV19|TRBJ2-3|TRBD1
CASSSNQGARPADTQYF
TGTGCCAGTAGTTCGAATCAGGGGGCGCGTCCCGCAGATACGCAGTATTTT
>-|TRBV2|TRBJ2-2|TRBD1
CASRESGTANTGELFF
TGTGCCAGCAGGGAGTCCGGGACAGCGAACACCGGGGAGCTGTTTTTT
>-|TRBV19|TRBJ1-2|-
CASSESTFDYGYTF
TGTGCCAGTAGTGAATCAACATTCGACTATGGCTACACCTTC
>-|TRBV2|TRBJ2-4|-
CASSSGPGDIQYF
TGTGCCAGCAGTTCGGGGCCCGGGGACATTCAGTACTTC
>once|TRBV4-1|TRBJ2-7|-
CASSQGGVEQYF
TGCGCCAGCAGCCAAGGGGGAGTCGAGCAGTACTTC
>-|TRBV2|TRBJ1-2|-
CASRSPGDHSYGYTF
TGTGCCAGCAGGAGCCCCGGGGATCACTCCTATGGCTACACCTTC
>-|TRBV6-1|TRBJ2-1|TRBD1
CASSEARETGLYNEQFF
TGTGCCAGCAGTGAAGCAAGGGAGACAGGGCTGTACAATGAGCAGTTCTTC
>-|TRBV4-1|TRBJ2-7|TRBD2
CASSQTYSGTSGTYEQYF
TGCGCCAGCAGCCAAACTTATTCCGGGACTAGCGGGACCTACGAGCAGTACTTC
>-|TRBV2|TRBJ1-5|-
CASRSSNQPQHF
TGTGCCAGCAGGTCAAGCAATCAGCCCCAGCATTTT
>few|TRBV4-1|TRBJ1-1|-
CASSLGNTEAFF
TGCGCCAGCAGCCTTGGGAACACTGAAGCTTTCTTT
>few|TRBV25-1|TRBJ1-1|TRBD1
CASSDGQAHEAFF
TGTGCCAGCAGTGATGGACAGGCACATGAAGCTTTCTTT
>-|TRBV5-1|TRBJ2-7|TRBD2
CASSLGLAGGGDEQYF
TGCGCCAGCAGCTTGGGACTAGCGGGAGGCGGGGACGAGCAGTACTTC
>-|TRBV4-1|TRBJ1-2|-
CASSLPLRAPGQGYTF
TGCGCCAGCAGCCTTCCCCTGAGGGCCCCCGGTCAAGGCTACACCTTC
>-|TRBV5-1|TRBJ1-1|-
CASSLTGTPGGEAFF
TGCGCCAGCAGCCTGACCGGGACCCCCGGAGGTGAAGCTTTCTTT
>-|TRBV27|TRBJ1-5|-
CASSLISGQPQHF
TGTGCCAGTAGTTTAATTTCGGGTCAGCCCCAGCATTTT
>-|TRBV27|TRBJ1-4|-
CASTSRRDEKLFF
TGTGCCAGCACCTCCCGAAGGGACGAAAAACTGTTTTTT
>-|TRBV6-6|TRBJ2-7|-
CASRPPLAEGSYEQYF
TGTGCCAGCAGACCCCCCTTGGCCGAGGGTAGCTACGAGCAGTACTTC
>-|TRBV15|TRBJ2-3|-
CATSRDQRDTQYF
TGTGCCACCAGCAGAGATCAACGGGATACGCAGTATTTT
>-|TRBV11-3|TRBJ2-1|TRBD1
CASSTGQNNPYNEQFF
TGTGCCAGCAGCACGGGACAGAATAACCCCTACAATGAGCAGTTCTTC
>-|TRBV5-4|TRBJ2-1|-
CASSLSSPGRVYNEQFF
TGTGCCAGCAGCTTGTCGTCACCGGGACGGGTCTACAATGAGCAGTTCTTC
>-|TRBV6-6|TRBJ1-3|-
CASNGGASSGNTIYF
TGTGCCAGCAACGGCGGGGCGAGCTCTGGAAACACCATATATTTT
>-|TRBV18|TRBJ2-7|TRBD1
CASSPPGRGPVDEQYF
TGTGCCAGCTCACCACCGGGCAGGGGGCCGGTTGACGAGCAGTACTTC
>-|TRBV30|TRBJ2-7|-
CAWRAGTQYERQYF
TGTGCCTGGAGAGCCGGGACCCAATACGAGCGGCAGTACTTC
>-|TRBV10-3|TRBJ1-5|-
CAISEVTGYNQPQHF
TGTGCCATCAGTGAGGTGACAGGCTACAATCAGCCCCAGCATTTT
>-|TRBV6-5|TRBJ1-1|TRBD1
CASSQDRVEAFF
TGTGCCAGCAGCCAGGACAGGGTCGAAGCTTTCTTT
>-|TRBV5-6|TRBJ1-2|TRBD1
CASSQDREHGYTF
TGTGCCAGCAGCCAAGACAGGGAGCATGGCTACACCTTC